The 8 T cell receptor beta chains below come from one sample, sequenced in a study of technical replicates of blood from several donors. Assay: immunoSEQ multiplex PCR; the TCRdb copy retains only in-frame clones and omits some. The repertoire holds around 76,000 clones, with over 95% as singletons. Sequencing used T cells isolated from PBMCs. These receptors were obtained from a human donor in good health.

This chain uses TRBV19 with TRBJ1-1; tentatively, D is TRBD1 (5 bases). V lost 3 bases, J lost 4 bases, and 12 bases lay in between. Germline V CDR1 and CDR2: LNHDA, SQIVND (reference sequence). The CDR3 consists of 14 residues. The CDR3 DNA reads TGTGCCAGTAGTATCGGGGGTAAGAGCACTGAAGCTTTCTTT. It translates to CASSIGGKSTEAFF.

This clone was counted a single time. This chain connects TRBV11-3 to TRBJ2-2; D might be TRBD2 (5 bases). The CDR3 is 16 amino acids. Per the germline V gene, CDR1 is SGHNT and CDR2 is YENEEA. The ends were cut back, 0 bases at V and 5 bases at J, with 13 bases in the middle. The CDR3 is CASSLDSGLLTGELFF. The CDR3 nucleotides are TGTGCCAGCAGCTTAGATTCCGGACTTCTGACCGGGGAGCTGTTTTTT.

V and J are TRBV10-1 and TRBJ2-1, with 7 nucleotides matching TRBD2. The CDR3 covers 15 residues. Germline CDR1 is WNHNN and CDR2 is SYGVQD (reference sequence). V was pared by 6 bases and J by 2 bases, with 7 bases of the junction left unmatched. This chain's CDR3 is CASRPPSGTYNEQFF. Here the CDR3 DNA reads TGCGCCAGCAGGCCTCCTAGCGGTACCTACAATGAGCAGTTCTTC.

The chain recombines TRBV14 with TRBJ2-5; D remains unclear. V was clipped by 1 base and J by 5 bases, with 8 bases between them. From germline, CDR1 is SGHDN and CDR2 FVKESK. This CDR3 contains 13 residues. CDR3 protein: CASSQGLRETQYF. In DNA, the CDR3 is TGTGCCAGCAGCCAAGGACTTCGGGAGACCCAGTACTTC.

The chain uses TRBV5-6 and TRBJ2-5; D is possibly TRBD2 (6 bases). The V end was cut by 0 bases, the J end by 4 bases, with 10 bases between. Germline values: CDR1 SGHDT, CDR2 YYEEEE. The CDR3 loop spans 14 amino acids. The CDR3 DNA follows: TGTGCCAGCAGCTTGGGTTTCGGGGGAGAGACCCAGTACTTC. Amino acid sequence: CASSLGFGGETQYF.

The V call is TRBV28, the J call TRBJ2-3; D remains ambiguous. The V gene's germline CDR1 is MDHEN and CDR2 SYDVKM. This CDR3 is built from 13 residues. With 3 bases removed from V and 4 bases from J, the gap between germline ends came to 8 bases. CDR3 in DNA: TGTGCCAGCAGTTTTCAGGCCGCAGATACGCAGTATTTT. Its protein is CASSFQAADTQYF.

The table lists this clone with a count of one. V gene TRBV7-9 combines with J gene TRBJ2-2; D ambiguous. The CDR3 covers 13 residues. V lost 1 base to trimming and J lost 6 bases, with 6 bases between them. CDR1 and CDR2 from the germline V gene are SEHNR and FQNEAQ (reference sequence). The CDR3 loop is CASSLDRSGELFF. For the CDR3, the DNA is TGTGCCAGCAGCTTAGACAGATCCGGGGAGCTGTTTTTT.

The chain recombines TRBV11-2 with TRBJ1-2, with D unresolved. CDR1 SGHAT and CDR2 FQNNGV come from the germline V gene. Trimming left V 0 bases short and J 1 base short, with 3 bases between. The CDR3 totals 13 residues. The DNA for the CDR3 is TGTGCCAGCAGCTTAGACCTTAACTATGGCTACACCTTC. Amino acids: CASSLDLNYGYTF.